Listed here are 29 T cell receptor beta chains from one sample, sequenced in a study of cytomegalovirus exposure and HLA in healthy donors. Researchers ran the PCR with 60 Vbeta and 13 Jbeta primers. The assay was immunoSEQ multiplex PCR, and TCRdb's table has in-frame clones only and misses some. This sample carries approximately 140,000 clones, 60% to 85% of them seen once, and the ten largest clones take more than 0.95%. Sequencing was performed on PBMCs. The receptors shown here come from a man aged 18 to 35 in good health and CMV-seronegative.

CDR3 nucleotides: TGTGCCAGCTCACTAGGAGGGACAGGGGGCCTCGGCTATGGCTACACCTTC. Its translation: CASSLGGTGGLGYGYTF. V usage is TRBV18 and J usage is TRBJ1-2, with TRBD1 matching over 12 bases. This CDR3 is built from 17 residues. Germline V lookup: CDR1 KGHSH, CDR2 LQKENI. The ends lost 4 bases at V and 4 bases at J; junction bases unmatched: 10.

This clone was seen once. This chain uses TRBV29-1 with TRBJ1-3; D is ambiguous. The CDR3 totals 13 residues. Trimming took off 6 bases at V and 4 bases at J, with 13 bases between the two ends. Per germline, CDR1 SQVTM and CDR2 ANQGSEA. The CDR3 loop reads CSVGAAAGNTIYF. Here the CDR3 DNA reads TGCAGCGTGGGTGCGGCAGCGGGAAACACCATATATTTT.

CDR3 nucleotide sequence: TGTGCCAGCAGTGACAGAACAAGCTACGAGCAGTACTTC. Translated: CASSDRTSYEQYF. J is TRBJ2-7 and V is TRBV25-1; D not certain. Trimming left V 3 bases short and J 3 bases short, with 9 bases between. CDR3 length: 13 amino acids. Germline V gene sequence: CDR1 MGHDK, CDR2 SYGVNS.

V is TRBV20-1 and J is TRBJ2-5; the D is unclear. Germline V lookup: CDR1 DFQATT, CDR2 SNEGSKA (reference sequence). The CDR3 covers 10 residues. V lost 5 bases and J lost 5, with 6 bases in between. CDR3 sequence reads: CSALRETQYF. CDR3 nucleotides: TGCAGTGCTTTGCGGGAGACCCAGTACTTC.

The CDR3 DNA reads as TGTGCCAGCAGCCAGGGACAGAGAAGCAATCAGCCCCAGCATTTT. Translation: CASSQGQRSNQPQHF. The V and J genes are TRBV11-2 and TRBJ1-5, with 7 positions matching TRBD1. In germline, CDR1 is SGHAT, CDR2 FQNNGV. CDR3 length: 15 residues. The J segment lost 1 base and the V segment lost 5 bases, leaving 5 bases of the junction unmatched.

V gene TRBV15 combines with J gene TRBJ2-5, with D tentatively TRBD1 (5 bases). The germline V gene encodes CDR1 LNHNV and CDR2 YYDKDF (reference sequence). This CDR3 region has 14 residues. Trimming took off 2 bases at V and 4 bases at J, with 11 bases between the two ends. The CDR3: CATSRRSRAETQYF. The DNA of the CDR3 is TGTGCCACCAGCAGAAGGTCCAGGGCAGAGACCCAGTACTTC.

CDR3 in DNA: TGTGCCAGCAGTGAAGGGGGCAGGCGAATGAACACTGAAGCTTTCTTT. Translating gives CASSEGGRRMNTEAFF. V is TRBV2 and J is TRBJ1-1; tentatively, D is TRBD1 (5 bases). The CDR3 totals 16 residues. The V end lost 1 base, the J end lost 0 bases, and 12 bases lay between the germline ends. CDR1 and CDR2 from the germline V gene are SNHLY and FYNNEI.

This CDR3 is CASSPGFWRLMNTEAFF. DNA of the CDR3: TGTGCCAGCAGCCCCGGTTTCTGGAGACTGATGAACACTGAAGCTTTCTTT. The gene calls are TRBV14 and TRBJ1-1; the D is unclear. Trimming pared 4 bases from V and 0 bases from J, leaving 18 bases between. The CDR3 covers 17 residues. Germline CDR1 reads SGHDN; CDR2 reads FVKESK. Supplemented by reference TRBV14 and TRBJ1-1, the full variable domain reads EAGVTQFPSHSVIEKGQTVTLRCDPISGHDNLYWYRRVMGKEIKFLLHFVKESKQDESGMPNNRFLAERTGGTYSTLKVQPAELEDSGVYFCASSPGFWRLMNTEAFFGQGTRLTVV.

V and J are TRBV18 and TRBJ2-7; 7 bases are shared with TRBD1. This CDR3 is built from 14 residues. CDR1 KGHSH and CDR2 LQKENI come from the germline V gene. V shed 6 bases, J shed 2 bases, and the junction held 7 bases outside the gene matches. CDR3 nucleotide sequence: TGTGCCAGCTCCCGCGGACAGGAGCCCTACGAGCAGTACTTC. Translating it yields CASSRGQEPYEQYF.

This chain joins TRBV4-3 and TRBJ2-1; 11 bases fit TRBD1. CDR3 length: 16 residues. Trimming removed 0 bases from V and 10 bases from J; junction bases left unmatched: 8. Germline-derived CDR1 and CDR2 are LGHNA and YSLEER. DNA of the CDR3: TGCGCCAGCAGCCAAGATGGACAGGGGGCTCTGGGGGAGCAGTTCTTC. It specifies CASSQDGQGALGEQFF.

V is TRBV5-1 and J is TRBJ2-2; possible D gene TRBD1, 5 bases. From germline, CDR1 is SGHRS and CDR2 YFSETQ. The V gene lost 5 bases and the J gene lost 6 bases, with 11 bases spanning the gap. This CDR3 is built from 13 residues. CDR3 in DNA: TGCGCCAGCAGGCAGGGTATGGCCGGGGAGCTGTTTTTT. Its translation is CASRQGMAGELFF.

In the case of this clone: This sample also contains other DNA sequences that code for the same CDR3. The chain carries TRBV30 and TRBJ2-7, with D tentatively TRBD1 (6 bases). Germline V gene data show CDR1 as GTSNPN and CDR2 as SVGIG (reference sequence). The germline V and J ends were trimmed by 0 bases and 2 bases, with 8 bases remaining between them. The CDR3 is made up of 13 amino acids. The CDR3 reads CAWSVRGPYEQYF. CDR3 DNA: TGTGCCTGGAGTGTCAGGGGTCCCTACGAGCAGTACTTC.

The chain has TRBV9 and TRBJ2-7; D gene uncertain. This CDR3 is built from 13 residues. Germline assignment: CDR1 SGDLS and CDR2 YYNGEE. The V end was cut by 6 bases, the J end by 2 bases, with 12 bases between. Here the CDR3 reads CASTPSPAYEQYF. As DNA, the CDR3 is TGTGCCAGCACCCCTTCTCCTGCCTACGAGCAGTACTTC.

This chain joins TRBV9 and TRBJ2-3; D possibly corresponds to TRBD2 (6 bases). Germline V gene lookup returns CDR1 SGDLS and CDR2 YYNGEE. The CDR3 is made up of 15 amino acids. The germline V and J ends were trimmed by 4 bases and 6 bases, with 18 bases remaining between them. The CDR3 reads CASSPTGLEGDTQYF. CDR3 in DNA: TGTGCCAGCAGCCCCACGGGACTGGAGGGGGATACGCAGTATTTT. The variable domain in full, with the rest retrieved from reference TRBV9 and TRBJ2-3, is DSGVTQTPKHLITATGQRVTLRCSPRSGDLSVYWYQQSLDQGLQFLIQYYNGEERAKGNILERFSAQQFPDLHSELNLSSLELGDSALYFCASSPTGLEGDTQYFGPGTRLTVL.

This clone has a handful of counts. This chain uses TRBV27 with TRBJ1-2; 7 bases map to TRBD1. This CDR3 has 14 amino acids. V was clipped by 5 bases and J by 4 bases; unmatched bases: 7. Germline V gives CDR1 MNHEY, CDR2 SMNVEV (reference sequence). Here the CDR3 DNA reads TGTGCCAGCAGTAGCCGGGACAGAGTCTATGGCTACACCTTC. This sequence encodes CASSSRDRVYGYTF.

The chain recombines TRBV5-1 with TRBJ1-2, with TRBD1 identical over 7 bases. Trimming cost V 4 bases and J 5 bases; bases outside gene matches: 11. Germline loops: CDR1 SGHRS, CDR2 YFSETQ. This CDR3 region has 15 residues. The CDR3 reads CASSPRTGPVYGYTF. In DNA form, the CDR3 reads TGCGCCAGCAGCCCACGGACAGGTCCCGTATATGGCTACACCTTC.

CDR3 residues: CASSDPSGGADTQYF. DNA for the CDR3: TGTGCCAGCAGTGACCCTAGCGGGGGGGCAGATACGCAGTATTTT. The chain combines TRBV25-1 with TRBJ2-3; 12 positions match TRBD2. The CDR3 has 15 amino acids. Per germline, CDR1 MGHDK and CDR2 SYGVNS. Germline trimming cut 3 bases from V and 4 bases from J; bases unmatched to any gene: 2.

Only one count was recorded for this clone. The chain is built from TRBV5-8 and TRBJ2-6, with D uncertain. The V and J ends lost 1 base and 0 bases respectively, with 5 bases between them. CDR1 and CDR2 from the germline V gene are SGHTS and YDEGEE. This CDR3 has 15 amino acids. As DNA, the CDR3 is TGTGCCAGCAGCTTGCGAGGCTCTGGGGCCAACGTCCTGACTTTC. It specifies CASSLRGSGANVLTF.

The rearrangement uses TRBV5-4 and TRBJ1-2, with a possible D match to TRBD1 (5 bases). V lost 0 bases to trimming and J lost 5 bases, with 17 bases between them. This CDR3 spans 16 amino acids. Germline CDR1 reads SGHNT; CDR2 reads YYREEE (reference sequence). The CDR3 DNA reads TGTGCCAGCAGCTTGGATCCAGGGAGGGACGGTTATGGCTACACCTTC. Translation gives CASSLDPGRDGYGYTF.

The gene calls are TRBV28 and TRBJ1-2; 7 bases line up with TRBD1. CDR1 and CDR2 (germline): MDHEN, SYDVKM. The CDR3 totals 15 residues. Unmatched junction bases numbered 4, after V lost 2 bases and J lost 1 base. The CDR3 DNA is TGTGCCAGCAGTTTAGGAACAGGGGTTAACTATGGCTACACCTTC. It yields the protein CASSLGTGVNYGYTF.

The rearrangement joins TRBV18 to TRBJ1-5; D is unclear. Trimming left V 6 bases short and J 1 base short, with 10 bases between. Germline CDR1 KGHSH, CDR2 LQKENI. The CDR3 is 14 residues long. CDR3 region: CASSHGLSNQPQHF. CDR3 bases: TGTGCCAGCTCTCACGGACTGAGCAATCAGCCCCAGCATTTT. Full variable domain (remainder filled in from reference TRBV18 and TRBJ1-5): NAGVMQNPRHLVRRRGQEARLRCSPMKGHSHVYWYRQLPEEGLKFMVYLQKENIIDESGMPKERFSAEFPKEGPSILRIQQVVRGDSAAYFCASSHGLSNQPQHFGDGTRLSIL.

The chain has TRBV29-1 and TRBJ2-7; 11 bases agree with TRBD1. Germline V gives CDR1 SQVTM, CDR2 ANQGSEA. Trimming removed 2 bases from V and 2 bases from J; junction bases left unmatched: 5. The CDR3 loop spans 15 amino acids. The DNA for the CDR3 is TGCAGCGTTGAATGGCCGGGACAGGGGGCCTACGAGCAGTACTTC. Residues: CSVEWPGQGAYEQYF.

The rearrangement links TRBV19 to TRBJ1-5; maybe TRBD2 (6 bases). The end of the DNA fits TRBJ2-3 better, so the J call may be wrong. CDR3 length: 15 amino acids. Germline CDR1 is LNHDA and CDR2 is SQIVND (reference sequence). The CDR3 spells CASSPTSSGRQPQYF. The CDR3 bases are TGTGCCAGTAGTCCCACTTCCAGCGGGCGTCAGCCCCAGTATTTT.

The chain employs TRBV19 and TRBJ1-2, with 9 bases aligning to TRBD1. With V trimmed by 6 bases and J by 8 bases, 7 bases remained unmatched. This CDR3 region has 13 residues. Germline-derived CDR1 and CDR2 are LNHDA and SQIVND (reference sequence). CDR3 in DNA: TGTGCCAGTAGAGGGGACAGGGTCGGCGGCTACACCTTC. Its protein product is CASRGDRVGGYTF.

The V gene is TRBV9, the J gene TRBJ1-3; TRBD1 matches 9 bases. V shed 4 bases, J shed 4 bases, and the junction held 9 bases outside the gene matches. The V gene's germline CDR1 is SGDLS and CDR2 YYNGEE. The CDR3 extends over 16 amino acids. The CDR3 DNA follows: TGTGCCAGCAGCTTGCCTCGGGACAGGGAGGGAAACACCATATATTTT. Its protein is CASSLPRDREGNTIYF.

The V call is TRBV12-5, the J call TRBJ1-2; the match to TRBD1 covers 7 bases. The J segment lost 7 bases and the V segment lost 2 bases, leaving 10 bases of the junction unmatched. This CDR3 region has 15 residues. The germline V gene encodes CDR1 LGHNT and CDR2 FRNRAP. This CDR3 is CASGLMTGISSGYTF. The CDR3 DNA sequence: TGTGCTAGTGGTTTGATGACAGGGATTAGTTCTGGCTACACCTTC. Complete variable domain (other parts from reference TRBV12-5 and TRBJ1-2): DARVTQTPRHKVTEMGQEVTMRCQPILGHNTVFWYRQTMMQGLELLAYFRNRAPLDDSGMPKDRFSAEMPDATLATLKIQPSEPRDSAVYFCASGLMTGISSGYTFGSGTRLTVV.

CDR3 sequence (DNA): TGTGCCACCAGCTTCGGACACACCTACGAGCAGTACTTC. Its translation is CATSFGHTYEQYF. The chain uses TRBV15 and TRBJ2-7, with D perhaps TRBD1 (5 bases). Germline V gene data show CDR1 as LNHNV and CDR2 as YYDKDF (reference sequence). V was trimmed by 5 bases and J by 2 bases, leaving 10 bases between them. This CDR3 is built from 13 residues.

The rearrangement joins TRBV5-1 to TRBJ2-7; tentatively, D is TRBD1 (6 bases). Trimming removed 0 bases from V and 6 bases from J, with 16 bases in between. Germline V lookup: CDR1 SGHRS, CDR2 YFSETQ. The CDR3 spans 15 residues. For the CDR3, the DNA is TGCGCCAGCAGCTTGGCAGCGGCGACAGGCCGCGAGCAGTACTTC. It encodes CASSLAAATGREQYF.

This clone has only a few counts. The chain employs TRBV6-1 and TRBJ2-7; possible D gene TRBD1, 6 bases. Germline-derived CDR1 and CDR2 are MNHNS and SASEGT. V shed 3 bases and J shed 2 bases, with 8 bases lying between them. The CDR3 covers 13 residues. Here the CDR3 reads CASSEGHPYEQYF. CDR3 DNA sequence: TGTGCCAGCAGTGAGGGACACCCCTACGAGCAGTACTTC.